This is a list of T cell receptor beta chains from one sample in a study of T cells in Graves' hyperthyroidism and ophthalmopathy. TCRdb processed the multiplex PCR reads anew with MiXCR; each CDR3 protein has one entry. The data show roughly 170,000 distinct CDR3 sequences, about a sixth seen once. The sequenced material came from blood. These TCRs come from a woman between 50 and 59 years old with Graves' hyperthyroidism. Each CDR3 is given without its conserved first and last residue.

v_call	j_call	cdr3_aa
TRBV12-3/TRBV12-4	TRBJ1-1	ASRPGTGGKNTEAF
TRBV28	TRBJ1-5	ASALGVHQPQH
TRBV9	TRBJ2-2	ASSVGDTGELF
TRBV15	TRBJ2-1	ATSTSRAWGNNEQF
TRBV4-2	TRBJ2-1	ASSPKGQNNNEQF
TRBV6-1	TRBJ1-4	ASSEGLGHGEKLF
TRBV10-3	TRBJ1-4	AISGQGTEKLF
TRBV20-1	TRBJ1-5	SVKRLGEDVQPQH
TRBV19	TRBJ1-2	ASSLGTGPGYGYT
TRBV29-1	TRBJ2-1	SGIASSYNEQF
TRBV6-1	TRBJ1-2	ASSLGSDYGYT
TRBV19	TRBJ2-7	ASSTGTGREQY
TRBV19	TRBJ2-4	ASSPIGGKNIQY
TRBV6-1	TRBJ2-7	ASKDTADEQY
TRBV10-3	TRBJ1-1	AIRSGSTGPNTEAF
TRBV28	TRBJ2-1	ASSFGTGYHNEQF
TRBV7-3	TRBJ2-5	ASSSHDGGTQY
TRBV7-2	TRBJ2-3	ASSFSSGGKITQY
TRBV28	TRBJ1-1	ASSSLPLAGTEAF
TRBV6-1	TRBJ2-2	ASRQGRNSNTGELF
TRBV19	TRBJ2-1	ASSIGGYNEQF
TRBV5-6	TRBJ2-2	ASQGAGTGELF
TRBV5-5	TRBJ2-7	ASSLWAGNSYEQY
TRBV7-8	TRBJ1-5	ASSRTPRGEVLYQPQH
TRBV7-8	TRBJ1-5	ASSTRRRGIQPQH
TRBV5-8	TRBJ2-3	ASSLVQTSMDTQY
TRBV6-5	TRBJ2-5	ASSYSWGRAETQY
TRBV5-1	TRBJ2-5	ASSLAGRRLYQETQY
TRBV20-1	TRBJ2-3	SVQKSSTDTQY
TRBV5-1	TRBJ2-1	ASSSSRNEQF
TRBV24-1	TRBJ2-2	ATSEASVRGTGELF
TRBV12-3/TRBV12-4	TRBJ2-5	ASSLRVRETQY
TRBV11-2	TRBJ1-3	ASSFPGARNTIY
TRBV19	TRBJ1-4	ASSTRNYRSTNEKLF
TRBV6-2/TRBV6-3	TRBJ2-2	ASGPVERTGITGELF
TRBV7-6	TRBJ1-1	ASSLTPGAMNTEAF
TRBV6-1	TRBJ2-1	ASSSADSYNEQF
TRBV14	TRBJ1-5	ASSQERNQPQH
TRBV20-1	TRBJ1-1	SAALHGTGNTEAF
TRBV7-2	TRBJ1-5	ASSLYGGSNQPQH
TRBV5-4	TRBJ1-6	ASSSSGVSPLH
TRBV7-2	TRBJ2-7	ASSLGQGRGSYEQY
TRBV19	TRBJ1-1	ASSIIRAGPSEAF
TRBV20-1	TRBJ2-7	SASTTSSYEQY
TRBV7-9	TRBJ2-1	ASSLTSLAGGTYNEQF
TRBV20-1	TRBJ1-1	SANGGNTEAF
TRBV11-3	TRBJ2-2	ASSSRDYNTGELF
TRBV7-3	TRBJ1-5	ASSLNRVPSNQPQH
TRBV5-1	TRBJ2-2	ASSGKTGGTGELF
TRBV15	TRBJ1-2	ATSRGVTNYGYT
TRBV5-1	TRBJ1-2	ASSLSTLNYGYT
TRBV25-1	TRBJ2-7	ASSVQPQEGQDSYEQY
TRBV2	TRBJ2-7	ASLTEQGTYEQY